Here is one TCR beta chain with its context. This sample is part of a study of blood T cell repertoires in COVID-19. Study background: Italy, Spain and the United States were the sources of the convalescent and acute COVID-19 samples. In each case, the material was cDNA or gDNA derived from T cells, B-cell-depleted T cells, or PBMCs.

In the original analysis: Quantification of nucleated cells was approximated via reference gene primer amplification. Assay: immunoSEQ multiplex PCR; the TCRdb copy retains only in-frame clones and omits some. The V and J calls and the clone size are those of that table, but D and trimming were determined from the DNA. The table has over 120,000 clones, just under 80% seen once. This CDR3 has 16 amino acids. The V end lost 6 bases, the J end lost 0 bases, and 15 bases lay between the germline ends. Germline V gene lookup returns CDR1 ENHRY and CDR2 SYGVKD. V is TRBV10-3 and J is TRBJ2-1; D possibly corresponds to TRBD2 (5 bases). The TCR comes from a woman aged 60-70 years with acute or convalescent COVID-19. Input material: peripheral blood. CDR3 in amino acids: CAIRGGLPNSYNEQFF. The DNA for the CDR3 is TGTGCCATCAGAGGAGGACTCCCCAACTCCTACAATGAGCAGTTCTTC.